The 11 T cell receptor beta chains below come from one sample, sequenced in a study of blood T cell repertoires in COVID-19. Measured with immunoSEQ multiplex PCR; TCRdb has only the in-frame clones, and not every one. This sample has about 160,000 clones, with more than 60% found just once. The sequenced material came from peripheral blood. These receptors all stem from a man aged 55-75 years with acute or convalescent COVID-19.

This clone has just a few counts. CDR3 amino acids: CASSPTGGAYNEQFF. The CDR3 region has the DNA TGTGCCAGCAGTCCCACAGGGGGGGCCTACAATGAGCAGTTCTTC. V gene TRBV2 combines with J gene TRBJ2-1, with D maybe TRBD1 (8 bases). The CDR3 totals 15 residues. Germline V gives CDR1 SNHLY, CDR2 FYNNEI. The V and J ends lost 5 bases and 2 bases respectively, with 13 bases between them.

This clone was seen only once. The chain is built from TRBV21-1 and TRBJ1-5. TRBV21-1 is a pseudogene segment. The CDR3 extends over 19 amino acids. Here the CDR3 DNA reads TGTGCCAGCAGCAAAGATATAGGTAAGGTCGGGGGGCTGCGACAGCCCCAGCATTTT. This sequence encodes CASSKDIGKVGGLRQPQHF.

The chain is built from TRBV24-1 and TRBJ1-2; 9 bases line up with TRBD1. In germline, CDR1 is KGHDR, CDR2 SFDVKD. The length of the CDR3 is 14 residues. Trimming took 7 bases from V and 3 from J; bases not matched to a gene: 5. In nucleotides, the CDR3 is TGTGCCACCAGGGGAACAGGGGGCGACTATGGCTACACCTTC. Encoded protein: CATRGTGGDYGYTF.

The V gene is TRBV5-5, the J gene TRBJ2-2; 7 bases fit TRBD2. CDR1 SGHKS and CDR2 YYEKEE come from the germline V gene (reference sequence). The CDR3 extends over 14 amino acids. The V gene end was trimmed by 0 bases and the J gene end by 7 bases; junction bases not matched to a gene: 3. The CDR3 nucleotides read TGTGCCAGCAGCTTGGGACTAGCTAGCGGGGAGCTGTTTTTT. Translating it yields CASSLGLASGELFF. Variable domain in full (rest from reference TRBV5-5 and TRBJ2-2): DAGVTQSPTHLIKTRGQQVTLRCSPISGHKSVSWYQQVLGQGPQFIFQYYEKEERGRGNFPDRFSARQFPNYSSELNVNALLLGDSALYLCASSLGLASGELFFGEGSRLTVL.

The CDR3 is CASSYDSYGYTF. Here the CDR3 DNA reads TGTGCCAGCAGTTACGACAGCTATGGCTACACCTTC. The rearrangement joins TRBV6-5 to TRBJ1-2, with a possible D match to TRBD1 (5 bases). The CDR3 is 12 residues long. The V end was cut by 2 bases, the J end by 4 bases, with 5 bases between. Germline CDR1 is MNHEY and CDR2 is SVGAGI.

Only one count was recorded for this clone. The chain carries TRBV5-1 and TRBJ2-6; D ambiguous. The CDR3 contains 14 residues. The V gene lost 2 bases and the J gene lost 0 bases, with 3 bases spanning the gap. The germline V gene has CDR1 SGHRS and CDR2 YFSETQ. The CDR3 here is CASSFNSGANVLTF. The DNA for the CDR3 is TGCGCCAGCAGCTTCAACTCTGGGGCCAACGTCCTGACTTTC.

V gene TRBV9 combines with J gene TRBJ1-3; D is unclear. CDR1 SGDLS and CDR2 YYNGEE come from the germline V gene. CDR3 length: 15 residues. Trimming removed 3 bases from V and 1 base from J, with 11 bases in between. As DNA, the CDR3 is TGTGCCAGCAGCGCGGGGAGGAGATCTGGAAACACCATATATTTT. This translates into CASSAGRRSGNTIYF.

The gene calls are TRBV19 and TRBJ2-7; TRBD1 aligns across 9 bases. V shed 7 bases and J 3 bases; nucleotides not matched to a gene: 1. Per germline, CDR1 LNHDA and CDR2 SQIVND (reference sequence). The CDR3 consists of 12 residues. The CDR3 coding sequence is TGTGCCAGTAAGGACAGGGGCTACGAGCAGTACTTC. This sequence encodes CASKDRGYEQYF.

The rearrangement uses TRBV19 and TRBJ2-2; no clear D. The CDR3 runs 17 residues. Germline CDR1 reads LNHDA; CDR2 reads SQIVND (reference sequence). V shed 4 bases and J shed 3 bases, with 18 bases lying between them. CDR3 sequence: CASSSRLGEIDTGELFF. The DNA of the CDR3 is TGTGCCAGTAGTAGTCGGTTAGGAGAAATAGACACCGGGGAGCTGTTTTTT.

This sequence joins TRBV19 and TRBJ1-4, with TRBD1 matching over 7 bases. V lost 7 bases, J lost 8 bases, and 10 bases stayed unmatched. The CDR3 spans 14 residues. The V gene's germline CDR1 is LNHDA and CDR2 SQIVND (reference sequence). CDR3 DNA: TGTGCCAGTACCACGACAGGGTTTTTCGAAAAACTGTTTTTT. Protein product: CASTTTGFFEKLFF.

This clone was detected many times. The rearrangement uses TRBV5-1 and TRBJ1-2; TRBD1 matches at 7 bases. The CDR3 totals 15 residues. Germline V gene lookup returns CDR1 SGHRS and CDR2 YFSETQ. V dropped 4 bases and J dropped 7; count of bases not matched to a gene: 13. The CDR3: CASSTRGGATSGYTF. CDR3 coding DNA: TGCGCCAGCAGCACTCGAGGGGGCGCGACGTCTGGCTACACCTTC.